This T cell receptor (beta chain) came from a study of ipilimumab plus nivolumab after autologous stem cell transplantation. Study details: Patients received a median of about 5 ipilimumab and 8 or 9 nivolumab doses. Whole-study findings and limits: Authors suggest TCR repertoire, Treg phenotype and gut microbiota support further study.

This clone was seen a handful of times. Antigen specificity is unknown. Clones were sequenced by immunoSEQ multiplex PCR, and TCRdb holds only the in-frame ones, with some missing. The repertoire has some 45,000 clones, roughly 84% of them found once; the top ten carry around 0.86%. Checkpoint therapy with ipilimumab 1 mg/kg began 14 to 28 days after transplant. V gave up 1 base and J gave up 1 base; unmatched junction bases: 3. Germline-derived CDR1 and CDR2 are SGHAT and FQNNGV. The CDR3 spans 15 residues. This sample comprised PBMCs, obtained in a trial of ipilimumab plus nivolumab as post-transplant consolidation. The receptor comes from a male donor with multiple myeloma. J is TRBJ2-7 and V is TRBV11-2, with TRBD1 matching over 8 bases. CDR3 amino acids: CASSLVGTGSYEQYF. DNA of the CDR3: TGTGCCAGCAGCTTAGTCGGGACAGGTTCCTACGAGCAGTACTTC.